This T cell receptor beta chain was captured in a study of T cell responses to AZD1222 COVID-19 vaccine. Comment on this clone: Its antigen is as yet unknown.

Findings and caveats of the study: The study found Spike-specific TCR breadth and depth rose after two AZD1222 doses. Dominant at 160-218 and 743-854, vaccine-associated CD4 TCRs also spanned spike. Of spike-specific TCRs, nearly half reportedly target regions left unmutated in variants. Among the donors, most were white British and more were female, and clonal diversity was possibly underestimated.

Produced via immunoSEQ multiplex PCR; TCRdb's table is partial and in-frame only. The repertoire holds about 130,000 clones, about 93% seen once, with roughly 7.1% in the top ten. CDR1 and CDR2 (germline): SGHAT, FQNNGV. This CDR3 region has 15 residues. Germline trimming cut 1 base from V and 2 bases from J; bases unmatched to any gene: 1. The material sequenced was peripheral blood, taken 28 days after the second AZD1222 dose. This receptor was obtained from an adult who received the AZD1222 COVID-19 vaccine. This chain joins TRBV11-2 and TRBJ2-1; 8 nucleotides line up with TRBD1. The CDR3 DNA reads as TGTGCCAGCAGCTTAGGACAGGGGACCTACAATGAGCAGTTCTTC. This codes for CASSLGQGTYNEQFF.